This TCR beta chain derives from a study of T cell changes during pregnancy in multiple sclerosis. Assay: immunoSEQ multiplex PCR; the TCRdb copy retains only in-frame clones and omits some. The sample includes nearly 60,000 clones, roughly nine tenths seen only once; the top ten take around 0.5%. This CDR3 has 14 amino acids. Germline CDR1 and CDR2: SGHVS and FNYEAQ. V gave up 4 bases and J gave up 7 bases; unmatched junction bases: 7. This chain connects TRBV7-6 to TRBJ2-7; 10 bases line up with TRBD1. The sequences come from CD4+ T cells from peripheral blood mononuclear cells, collected after pregnancy. This sequence was found in a female donor in good health, enrolled as a control in a pregnancy study. The CDR3 bases are TGTGCCAGCAGCTCGGACAGGGGGGACGGGGAGCAGTACTTC. Protein product: CASSSDRGDGEQYF.